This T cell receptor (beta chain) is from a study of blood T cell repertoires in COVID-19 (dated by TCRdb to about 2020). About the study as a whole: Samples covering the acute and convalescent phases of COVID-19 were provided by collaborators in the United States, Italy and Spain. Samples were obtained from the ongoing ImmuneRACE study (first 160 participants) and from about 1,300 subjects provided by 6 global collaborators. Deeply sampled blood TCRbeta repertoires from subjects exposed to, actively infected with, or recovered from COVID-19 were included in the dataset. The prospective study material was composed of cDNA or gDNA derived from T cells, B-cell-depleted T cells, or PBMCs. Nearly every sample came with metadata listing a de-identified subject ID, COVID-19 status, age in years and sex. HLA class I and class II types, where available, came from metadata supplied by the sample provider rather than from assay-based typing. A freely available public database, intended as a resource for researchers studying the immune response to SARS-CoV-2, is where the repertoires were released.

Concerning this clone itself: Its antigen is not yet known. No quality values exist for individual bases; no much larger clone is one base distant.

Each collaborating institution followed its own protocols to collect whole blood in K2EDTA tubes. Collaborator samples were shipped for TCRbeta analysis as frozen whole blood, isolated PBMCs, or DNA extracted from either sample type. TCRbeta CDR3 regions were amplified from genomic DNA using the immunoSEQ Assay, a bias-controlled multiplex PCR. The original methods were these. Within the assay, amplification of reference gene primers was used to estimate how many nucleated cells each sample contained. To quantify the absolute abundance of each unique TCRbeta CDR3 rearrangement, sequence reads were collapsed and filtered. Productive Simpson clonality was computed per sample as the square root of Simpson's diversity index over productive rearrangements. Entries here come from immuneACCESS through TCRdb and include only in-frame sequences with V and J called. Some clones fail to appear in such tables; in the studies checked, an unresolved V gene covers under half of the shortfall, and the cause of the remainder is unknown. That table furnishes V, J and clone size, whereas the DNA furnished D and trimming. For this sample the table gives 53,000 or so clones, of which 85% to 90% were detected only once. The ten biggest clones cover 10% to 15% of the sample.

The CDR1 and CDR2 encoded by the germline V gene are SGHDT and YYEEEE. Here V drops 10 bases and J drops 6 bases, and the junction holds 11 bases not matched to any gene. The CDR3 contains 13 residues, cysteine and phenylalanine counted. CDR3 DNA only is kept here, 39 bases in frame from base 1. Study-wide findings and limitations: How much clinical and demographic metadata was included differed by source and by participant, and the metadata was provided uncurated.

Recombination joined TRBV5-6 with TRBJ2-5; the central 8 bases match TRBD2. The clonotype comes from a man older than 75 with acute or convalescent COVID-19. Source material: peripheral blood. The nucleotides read TGTGCCTATTCCAGCGGGGGCCTGAAGACCCAGTACTTC. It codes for CAYSSGGLKTQYF.